Listed below are T cell receptor beta chains from one sample, sequenced in a study of blood T cell repertoires in COVID-19. Data came from immunoSEQ multiplex PCR; TCRdb stores just in-frame clones and leaves some out. The repertoire holds 200,000 to 250,000 clones, with around 84% as singletons. Input material: peripheral blood. The receptors come from a man in his forties or fifties with acute or convalescent COVID-19. Each CDR3 is given with its conserved first and last residue. Each record gives: J gene, D gene, CDR3 length, clone size, V gene, CDR3 DNA, CDR3 protein. A D gene is named only where the DNA matches it firmly. Size tells how often a clone was seen (once, few, many) or the class of an expanded clone, and some rows leave it out.

TRBJ2-3 . 15 few TRBV7-6 TGTGCCAGCAGCTTAGCGGGGGCTAGCACAGATACGCAGTATTTT CASSLAGASTDTQYF
TRBJ2-1 . 13 once TRBV5-5 TGTGCCAGCAGCTTGGGGTCAGGGAATGAGCAGTTCTTC CASSLGSGNEQFF
TRBJ2-1 . 16 . TRBV19 TGTGCCAGTACACTCCTCACAGGTCCGCCCCGCAATGAGCAGTTCTTC CASTLLTGPPRNEQFF
TRBJ1-1 TRBD1 15 . TRBV28 TGTGCCAGCAGTGGGGGGGACAGGAGGAACACTGAAGCTTTCTTT CASSGGDRRNTEAFF
TRBJ1-2 . 15 . TRBV5-1 TGCGCCAGCAGCTTGGGGCCGGGAATCGACAATGGCTACACCTTC CASSLGPGIDNGYTF
TRBJ1-3 . 14 . TRBV28 TGTGCCAGCAGGGGGGGGGACTCTGGAAACACCATATATTTT CASRGGDSGNTIYF
TRBJ2-7 . 15 . TRBV21-1 TGTGCCAGCAGCAAGGGGGACAGCCTGACCCCCGCGGGGTACTTC CASSKGDSLTPAGYF
TRBJ1-3 . 15 . TRBV9 TGTGCCAGCAGCGTTCTGGACATCGCTGGAAACACCATATATTTT CASSVLDIAGNTIYF
TRBJ1-2 . 13 . TRBV18 TGTGCCAGCTCAAGGCGACAGGACGATGGCTACACCTTC CASSRRQDDGYTF
TRBJ1-1 . 14 once TRBV3-1/TRBV3-2 TGTGCCAGCAGCCAGGGAGCTGGGGTCGCTGAAGCTTTCTTT CASSQGAGVAEAFF
TRBJ1-6 TRBD1 14 . TRBV27 TGTGCCAGCAAGGGGACAGCTTATAATTCACCCCTCCACTTT CASKGTAYNSPLHF
TRBJ1-3 TRBD1 17 . TRBV28 TGTGCCAGCAGCCCGCCTAGGGGGCAGTCCTCTGGAAACACCATATATTTT CASSPPRGQSSGNTIYF
TRBJ1-1 . 15 . TRBV5-1 TGCGCCAGCAGCCCGTACGGGACACAGAACACTGAAGCTTTCTTT CASSPYGTQNTEAFF
TRBJ2-7 TRBD1 14 . TRBV11-2 TGTGCCAGCAGCCCGTTACTCGACAGGGGCGAGCAGTACTTC CASSPLLDRGEQYF
TRBJ1-1 . 12 . TRBV20-1 TGCAGTGCTAGTCAGGCAGACACTGAAGCTTTCTTT CSASQADTEAFF
TRBJ1-6 . 14 . TRBV2 TGTGCCAGCAGGGAACAGGGCACCAATTCACCCCTCCACTTT CASREQGTNSPLHF
TRBJ1-1 . 11 . TRBV6-1 TGTGCCAGCACCACCTCACTTGGAGCTTTCTTT CASTTSLGAFF
TRBJ1-5 . 16 once TRBV10-3 TGTGCCATCAGGGATCCCAAGGCAGGCGACAATCAGCCCCAGCATTTT CAIRDPKAGDNQPQHF
TRBJ2-1 TRBD1 14 once TRBV9 TGTGCCAGCAGCGGAGACAGGGGGGACAATGAGCAGTTCTTC CASSGDRGDNEQFF
TRBJ1-4 TRBD1 14 few TRBV7-2 TGTGCCAGCAGTTCCAGACAGGGTGGAGAAAAACTGTTTTTT CASSSRQGGEKLFF
TRBJ2-3 . 13 . TRBV11-1 TGTGCCAGCAGCTTAGCTGGGGCCGGTACGCAGTATTTT CASSLAGAGTQYF
TRBJ1-4 TRBD1 15 . TRBV24-1 TGTGCCACCAGTGACGCCGACAGGGCGGGGGGAAAACTGTTTTTT CATSDADRAGGKLFF
TRBJ2-7 . 12 . TRBV6-5 TGTGCCAGCAGTCGGTACTCCTACGAGCAGTACTTC CASSRYSYEQYF
TRBJ1-1 TRBD1 14 . TRBV19 TGTGCCAGTAGTTGGGGACAGGGGGGAACTGAAGCTTTCTTT CASSWGQGGTEAFF
TRBJ2-1 . 15 . TRBV18 TGTGCCAGCTCACCAGAGGCAGCATCCCACAATGAGCAGTTCTTC CASSPEAASHNEQFF
TRBJ2-7 TRBD1 16 . TRBV7-3 TGTGCCAGCAGCTTACGACGGACAGGAGGTCCCCGCGAGCAGTACTTC CASSLRRTGGPREQYF
TRBJ2-2 . 12 once TRBV12-3/TRBV12-4 TGTGCCAGCACCCCAGGGCGCCGGGAGCTGTTTTTT CASTPGRRELFF
TRBJ1-3 . 14 . TRBV5-6 TGTGCCAGCAGCTCACAGGGAACAAGAAACACCATATATTTT CASSSQGTRNTIYF
TRBJ1-5 . 13 . TRBV18 TGTGCCAGCTCACAGCAAATCAATCAGCCCCAGCATTTT CASSQQINQPQHF
TRBJ2-7 TRBD1 14 . TRBV7-9 TGTGCCAGCAGCCCCTCAGGGGGCTCCTACGAGCAGTACTTC CASSPSGGSYEQYF
TRBJ1-4 . 16 few TRBV25-1 TGTGCCAGCAGTGCCCCGACAGTTGCGGGGAATGAAAAACTGTTTTTT CASSAPTVAGNEKLFF
TRBJ2-4 TRBD1 17 . TRBV27 TGTGCCAGCAGTACAGGACAGGGTGGGGTGACCAAAAACATTCAGTACTTC CASSTGQGGVTKNIQYF
TRBJ2-5 TRBD2 15 . TRBV18 TGTGCCAGCTCACCGAGGACTAGCGGGGGAGAGACCCAGTACTTC CASSPRTSGGETQYF
TRBJ1-6 TRBD1 15 . TRBV6-5 TGTGCCAGCAGTTACTCGAGACAGGGGGATTCACCCCTCCACTTT CASSYSRQGDSPLHF
TRBJ1-1 TRBD1 15 . TRBV4-3 TGCGCCAGCAGCCAAGTTCGGGCAGGGGGCACTGAAGCTTTCTTT CASSQVRAGGTEAFF
TRBJ2-5 TRBD1 15 . TRBV10-3 TGTGCCATCAGAAGGACAGGGGGTCCCCAAGAGACCCAGTACTTC CAIRRTGGPQETQYF
TRBJ1-5 . 13 . TRBV5-1 TGCGCCAGCAGCATAGATAGCAATCAGCCCCAGCATTTT CASSIDSNQPQHF
TRBJ2-7 TRBD1 16 . TRBV10-3 TGTGCCATCAGTGACCAACAGGGGCGATCTGGTCCCGAGCAGTACTTC CAISDQQGRSGPEQYF
TRBJ2-7 . 13 . TRBV2 TGTGCCAGCAGTGAAAACAGGGATCACGAGCAGTACTTC CASSENRDHEQYF
TRBJ1-2 TRBD1 12 . TRBV9 TGTGCCTCAGGGGGAGCCAACAGTGGCTACACCTTC CASGGANSGYTF
TRBJ1-5 TRBD1 13 . TRBV19 TGTGCCACCCAGACAGGGGGCGCGAAGCCCCAGCATTTT CATQTGGAKPQHF
TRBJ2-1 . 15 . TRBV18 TGTGCCAGCTCACCATCGGTTATCTCCTACAATGAGCAGTTCTTC CASSPSVISYNEQFF
TRBJ1-2 TRBD1 15 . TRBV30 TGTGCCTGGAGGGCCAAGGGACAGGGAGGACTTGGCTACACCTTC CAWRAKGQGGLGYTF
TRBJ2-5 TRBD2 13 . TRBV20-1 TGCAGTGCTAGTTTAGCGGGTACAGAGACCCAGTACTTC CSASLAGTETQYF
TRBJ2-3 TRBD1 15 . TRBV7-7 TGTGCCAGCAGCCCAGACAGGGGATCGAAAGGAACGCAGTATTTT CASSPDRGSKGTQYF
TRBJ1-2 . 13 . TRBV12-3/TRBV12-4 TGTGCCAGCAGCCCCGACAGCCACTATGGCTACACCTTC CASSPDSHYGYTF
TRBJ2-3 TRBD1 14 . TRBV19 TGTGCCAGTGCCCGACAGGGGGCTGGAGATACGCAGTATTTT CASARQGAGDTQYF
TRBJ1-4 . 21 . TRBV2 TGTGCCAGCAGTGAAAGCCTGAGGGCAGGGGCGAAAAGGACGGCTAATGAAAAACTGTTTTTT CASSESLRAGAKRTANEKLFF
TRBJ2-5 TRBD2 16 . TRBV9 TGTGCCAGCAGCACCCGGACTAGCGGGGTAGGGGAGACCCAGTACTTC CASSTRTSGVGETQYF
TRBJ2-2 TRBD1 16 once TRBV28 TGTGCCAGTCGGAAACAGGGGACATCGAACACCGGGGAGCTGTTTTTT CASRKQGTSNTGELFF